This T cell receptor beta chain was sequenced during a study of T cell responses to AZD1222 COVID-19 vaccine. The V gene lost 4 bases and the J gene lost 4 bases, with 20 bases spanning the gap. Germline V lookup: CDR1 SGHDT, CDR2 YYEEEE. CDR3 length equals 16 residues. Study-wide results and caveats: The donor group comprised mostly white British people and more females; the analysis possibly underestimated clonal diversity.

Concerning this clone itself: Its specificity is unknown.

TCRdb's table, derived via immunoSEQ multiplex PCR, lists solely in-frame clones and lacks some. This table holds about 110,000 clones, around 87% found once. V usage is TRBV5-6 and J usage is TRBJ1-1; weak D call: TRBD1 (5 bases). The sequence derives from an adult who received the AZD1222 COVID-19 vaccine. Sequences were derived from peripheral blood, sampled 28 days after the second AZD1222 dose. The CDR3 nucleotides read TGTGCCAGCAGCGCCCAGACGTTCTGGGGGTTCACTGAAGCTTTCTTT. This encodes CASSAQTFWGFTEAFF.